Each of the 9 T cell receptor beta chains below was sequenced from the same sample in a study of OX40 agonist ivuxolimab in advanced cancers. Clones were read by immunoSEQ multiplex PCR, and TCRdb kept only the in-frame ones, dropping some. Of some 37,000 clones listed, roughly 81% are singletons. Material: CD4+ or CD8+ T cells sorted from blood, obtained in a trial of the OX40 agonist ivuxolimab. The receptors stem from an adult with an advanced solid tumor such as melanoma, head and neck, liver or kidney cancer.

The V call is TRBV5-6, the J call TRBJ1-6, with D possibly being TRBD1 (6 bases). Per the germline V gene, CDR1 is SGHDT and CDR2 is YYEEEE. Trimming removed 0 bases from V and 2 bases from J, with 9 bases in between. The CDR3 covers 16 residues. In DNA form, the CDR3 reads TGTGCCAGCAGCTTGGCGGGGGGCACCTATAATTCACCCCTCCACTTT. Its protein product is CASSLAGGTYNSPLHF.

The chain carries TRBV6-1 and TRBJ1-6; 8 bases are a match to TRBD1. The V and J ends lost 9 bases and 10 bases, in that order; junction bases with no gene match: 14. Germline V gene sequence: CDR1 MNHNS, CDR2 SASEGT. The CDR3 runs 15 residues. CDR3: CASAPRTGSSSPLHF. The CDR3 DNA sequence: TGTGCCAGTGCCCCCCGGACAGGGTCTTCATCACCCCTCCACTTT.

The chain links TRBV27 to TRBJ2-7, with D perhaps matching TRBD2 (7 bases). The CDR3 is made up of 14 amino acids. V was pared by 6 bases and J by 4 bases, with 16 bases between. Germline CDR1 and CDR2: MNHEY and SMNVEV (reference sequence). CDR3 DNA sequence: TGTGCCAGCAGCCCGGGGGGCAGAGCGTACGAGCAGTACTTC. Translating it yields CASSPGGRAYEQYF.

The chain employs TRBV11-1 and TRBJ1-2; D gene unclear. CDR1 and CDR2 from the germline V gene are SGHAT and FQDESV (reference sequence). Trimming removed 1 base at V and 8 bases at J, with 11 bases between. This CDR3 has 13 amino acids. The CDR3 region is CASSLEEGAGYTF. The CDR3 nucleotides are TGTGCCAGCAGCTTAGAGGAGGGTGCGGGCTACACCTTC.

In its sample, this clone was seen once. J is TRBJ2-1 and V is TRBV28, with 8 nucleotides matching TRBD2. The CDR3 runs to 15 residues. Trimming took 6 bases from V and 6 from J; bases not matched to a gene: 10. The germline V gene has CDR1 MDHEN and CDR2 SYDVKM. The CDR3 DNA reads TGTGCCAGCAGCCCCGCTGGGACTAGAAGCAATGAGCAGTTCTTC. Amino acid sequence: CASSPAGTRSNEQFF.

The gene calls are TRBV11-1 and TRBJ2-6; maybe TRBD2 (5 bases). The V end lost 5 bases, the J end lost 1 base, and 9 bases lay between the germline ends. In germline, CDR1 is SGHAT, CDR2 FQDESV (reference sequence). The CDR3 is made up of 15 amino acids. Here the CDR3 DNA reads TGTGCCAGCAGCCAAACTAGATCTGGGGCCAACGTCCTGACTTTC. Protein product: CASSQTRSGANVLTF.

The CDR3 nucleotides are TGTGCCTGGGGGGGCCCGGGACTAGCGGGTTCCTCCTACAATGAGCAGTTCTTC. It encodes CAWGGPGLAGSSYNEQFF. The chain links TRBV30 to TRBJ2-1, with TRBD2 identical over 12 bases. CDR1 is GTSNPN and CDR2 is SVGIG in the germline V gene (reference sequence). This CDR3 comprises 18 residues. Unmatched junction bases numbered 11, after V lost 5 bases and J lost 0 bases. Looking up the rest from reference TRBV30 and TRBJ2-1 gives the full variable domain: SQTIHQWPATLVQPVGSPLSLECTVEGTSNPNLYWYRQAAGRGLQLLFYSVGIGQISSEVPQNLSASRPQDRQFILSSKKLLLSDSGFYLCAWGGPGLAGSSYNEQFFGPGTRLTVL.

The CDR3 protein is CASSLRGTMSTDTQYF. As DNA, the CDR3 is TGTGCCAGCAGCTTACGGGGGACAATGAGCACAGATACGCAGTATTTT. The chain couples TRBV7-8 to TRBJ2-3; D is perhaps TRBD1 or TRBD2 (6 bases each). Germline V gene lookup returns CDR1 SGHVS and CDR2 FQNEAQ. This CDR3 region has 16 residues. The ends were cut back, 2 bases at V and 0 bases at J, with 12 bases in the middle.

The chain links TRBV7-9 to TRBJ2-7, with 13 nucleotides matching TRBD2. J gave up 5 bases and V 5 bases, and 9 bases lay outside the gene matches. Germline CDR1 is SEHNR and CDR2 is FQNEAQ (reference sequence). CDR3 length: 16 amino acids. The CDR3: CASSDRGTSGNDEQYF. The DNA for the CDR3 is TGTGCCAGCAGCGACCGTGGGACTAGCGGGAACGACGAGCAGTACTTC.